What follows are 17 T cell receptor beta chains derived from one specimen sequenced in a study of memory CD4+ T cells and cytomegalovirus serostatus. Assay used: immunoSEQ multiplex PCR; TCRdb lists only in-frame clones, some missing. The sample has about 27,000 clones, 76% seen once. Single viable CD3+CD4+CD8-CD45RO+ cells were sorted as the memory CD4+ T cells. Source material: memory CD4+ T cells from blood. Source of these receptors: an adult in good health and CMV-seronegative.

This chain connects TRBV7-2 to TRBJ1-5; no definite D call. Germline lookup yields CDR1 SGHTA and CDR2 FQGNSA. The CDR3 has 13 residues. The V end lost 4 bases, the J end lost 7 bases, and 11 bases lay between the germline ends. This CDR3 is CASSSPFGQPQHF. The CDR3 nucleotides read TGTGCCAGCAGCTCCCCGTTTGGGCAGCCCCAGCATTTT.

The rearrangement uses TRBV30 and TRBJ1-1; D remains ambiguous. Trimming stripped 2 bases from V and 5 bases from J, with 6 bases between. The CDR3 runs to 11 residues. Per the germline V gene, CDR1 is GTSNPN and CDR2 is SVGIG (reference sequence). The CDR3 protein is CAWSLLTEAFF. The CDR3 DNA reads as TGTGCCTGGAGTCTCCTGACTGAAGCTTTCTTT.

The V and J genes are TRBV5-4 and TRBJ2-1; D is perhaps TRBD1 (5 bases). CDR1 and CDR2 (germline): SGHNT, YYREEE (reference sequence). Trimming stripped 4 bases from V and 8 bases from J, with 16 bases between. This CDR3 has 14 residues. CDR3 amino acids: CASSRLGARDEQFF. The CDR3 nucleotides read TGTGCCAGCAGCCGCCTTGGGGCACGGGATGAGCAGTTCTTC.

This chain links TRBV19 with TRBJ2-2, with unresolved D. This CDR3 is 14 amino acids long. The V end was cut by 3 bases, the J end by 6 bases, with 11 bases between. Per the germline V gene, CDR1 is LNHDA and CDR2 is SQIVND (reference sequence). The CDR3 DNA is TGTGCCAGTAGTATCTCCAACAGACCCGGGGAGCTGTTTTTT. Amino acids: CASSISNRPGELFF.

This rearrangement joins TRBV30 to TRBJ1-2; 8 nucleotides match TRBD1. The CDR3 loop spans 15 amino acids. V shed 3 bases and J 7 bases; nucleotides not matched to a gene: 13. Germline values: CDR1 GTSNPN, CDR2 SVGIG (reference sequence). The DNA of the CDR3 is TGTGCCTGGAGCCCCCCAGGGAGACAGGGGCTTGGCTACACCTTC. Encoded protein: CAWSPPGRQGLGYTF.

This clone came up once. This sequence joins TRBV20-1 and TRBJ2-2, with D possibly being TRBD2 (5 bases). The V end lost 5 bases, the J end lost 6 bases, and 7 bases lay between the germline ends. CDR3 size: 11 residues. Germline V gene sequence: CDR1 DFQATT, CDR2 SNEGSKA (reference sequence). The CDR3 protein is CSALAPGELFF. CDR3 bases: TGCAGTGCTCTAGCACCCGGGGAGCTGTTTTTT.

A few counts support this clone. This chain connects TRBV5-1 to TRBJ2-7, with D unclear. Looked up from germline, CDR1 is SGHRS and CDR2 is YFSETQ. This CDR3 comprises 13 residues. V lost 4 bases and J lost 4, with 12 bases in between. This CDR3 reads CASSPGRVYEQYF. CDR3 DNA: TGCGCCAGCAGCCCCGGACGGGTTTACGAGCAGTACTTC.

A remark on this clone: This CDR3 is also generated by other DNA sequences in the sample. This chain links TRBV6-5 with TRBJ1-1; perhaps TRBD1 as D (5 bases). The CDR3 is 14 residues long. Germline loops: CDR1 MNHEY, CDR2 SVGAGI. The V gene lost 0 bases and the J gene lost 1 base, with 6 bases spanning the gap. The CDR3 reads CASSYSRGNTEAFF. In nucleotides, the CDR3 is TGTGCCAGCAGTTACTCGAGGGGGAACACTGAAGCTTTCTTT.

To note about this clone: Germline and junction disagree at one end, which may indicate a read error. This chain joins TRBV9 and TRBJ2-1; 10 bases are shared with TRBD2. This CDR3 contains 15 residues. Germline V gene data show CDR1 as SGDLS and CDR2 as YYNGEE. CDR3 residues: CTSSPSGGAYNEQFF. In nucleotides, the CDR3 is TGTACCAGCAGCCCCAGCGGGGGGGCCTACAATGAGCAGTTCTTC.

The gene calls are TRBV6-5 and TRBJ1-4; 8 bases align to TRBD1. Trimming cost V 5 bases and J 5 bases; bases outside gene matches: 7. Germline V gene data show CDR1 as MNHEY and CDR2 as SVGAGI. CDR3 length: 15 amino acids. In DNA form, the CDR3 reads TGTGCCAGCAGTCGGACAGGGTGGTGGAATGAAAAACTGTTTTTT. Its protein is CASSRTGWWNEKLFF.

The rearrangement links TRBV6-5 to TRBJ2-7; perhaps TRBD1 as D (6 bases). Germline CDR1 reads MNHEY; CDR2 reads SVGAGI. The CDR3 has 13 amino acids. The germline V and J ends were trimmed by 6 bases and 2 bases, with 11 bases remaining between them. The CDR3 sequence is CASSTTGTYEQYF. The CDR3, as DNA: TGTGCCAGCAGCACTACAGGGACCTACGAGCAGTACTTC.

This chain uses TRBV2 with TRBJ2-3; 10 nucleotides match TRBD2. CDR1 SNHLY and CDR2 FYNNEI come from the germline V gene. With V trimmed by 8 bases and J by 7 bases, 12 bases remained unmatched. CDR3 length equals 15 residues. The CDR3 coding sequence is TGTGCCAGCGTCCCCTTAGCGGGAGGAGGAAATACGCAGTATTTT. As protein: CASVPLAGGGNTQYF.

The chain is built from TRBV18 and TRBJ1-2, with 7 nucleotides matching TRBD1. This CDR3 has 15 residues. Germline V lookup: CDR1 KGHSH, CDR2 LQKENI. The V and J ends lost 1 base and 9 bases, in that order; junction bases with no gene match: 11. The CDR3 loop is CASSPQAGGRTSYTF. The CDR3 DNA reads TGTGCCAGCTCACCACAGGCAGGGGGACGGACGAGCTACACCTTC.

This chain links TRBV6-5 with TRBJ1-2, with TRBD1 identical over 7 bases. The CDR3 length is 13 residues. The germline V gene has CDR1 MNHEY and CDR2 SVGAGI. Germline trimming cut 4 bases from V and 8 bases from J; bases unmatched to any gene: 7. CDR3 DNA sequence: TGTGCCAGCAGTTTGACAGGGATTTACGGCTACACCTTC. Its protein is CASSLTGIYGYTF.

V usage is TRBV5-6 and J usage is TRBJ2-7; perhaps TRBD1 as D (5 bases). Germline-derived CDR1 and CDR2 are SGHDT and YYEEEE. The length of the CDR3 is 15 residues. Trimming left V 0 bases short and J 2 bases short, with 12 bases between. CDR3 in amino acids: CASSLVGVGPYEQYF. The CDR3 nucleotides read TGTGCCAGCAGCTTGGTAGGGGTGGGCCCCTACGAGCAGTACTTC.

J is TRBJ1-6 and V is TRBV6-1; 7 bases are a match to TRBD1. The germline V gene encodes CDR1 MNHNS and CDR2 SASEGT. CDR3 length: 14 residues. The V gene end was trimmed by 7 bases and the J gene end by 7 bases; junction bases not matched to a gene: 7. The CDR3 DNA is TGTGCCAGCAAGGCCCGGACAGGAAATTCACCCCTCCACTTT. Its protein product is CASKARTGNSPLHF.

The rearrangement uses TRBV2 and TRBJ2-7, with 10 positions matching TRBD2. Germline V gene sequence: CDR1 SNHLY, CDR2 FYNNEI. The CDR3 is 14 amino acids. CDR3 bases: TGTGTTCAGCAGGGAGGGCTAGCGGGAGACGAGCAGTACTTC. It translates to CVQQGGLAGDEQYF.